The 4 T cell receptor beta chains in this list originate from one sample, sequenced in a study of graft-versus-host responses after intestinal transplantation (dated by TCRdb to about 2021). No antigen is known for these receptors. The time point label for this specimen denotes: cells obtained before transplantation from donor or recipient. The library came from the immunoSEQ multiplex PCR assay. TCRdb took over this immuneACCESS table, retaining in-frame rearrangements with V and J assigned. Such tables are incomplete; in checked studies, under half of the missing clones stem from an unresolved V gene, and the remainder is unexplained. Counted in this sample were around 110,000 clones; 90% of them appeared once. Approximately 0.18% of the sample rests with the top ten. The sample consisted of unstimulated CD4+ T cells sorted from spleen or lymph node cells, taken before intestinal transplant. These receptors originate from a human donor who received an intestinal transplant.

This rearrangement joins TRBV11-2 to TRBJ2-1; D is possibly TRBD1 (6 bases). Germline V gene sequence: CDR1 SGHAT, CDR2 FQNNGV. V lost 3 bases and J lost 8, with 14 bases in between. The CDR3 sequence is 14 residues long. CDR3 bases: TGTGCCAGCAGCTTCAGTCAGGGGCATTATGAGCAGTTCTTC. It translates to CASSFSQGHYEQFF.

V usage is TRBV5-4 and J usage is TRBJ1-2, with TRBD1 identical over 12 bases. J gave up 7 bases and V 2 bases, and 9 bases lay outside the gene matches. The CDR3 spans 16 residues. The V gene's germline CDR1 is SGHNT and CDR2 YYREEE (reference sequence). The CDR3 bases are TGTGCCAGCAGCTTCCCCGGGACAGGGGGCCTTCGTGGCTACACCTTC. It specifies CASSFPGTGGLRGYTF.

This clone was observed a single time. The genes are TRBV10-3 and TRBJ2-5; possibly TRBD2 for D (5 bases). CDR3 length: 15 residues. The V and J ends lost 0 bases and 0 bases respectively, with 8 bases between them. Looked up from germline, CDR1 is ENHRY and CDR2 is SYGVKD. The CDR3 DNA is TGTGCCATCAGTGAGTCGACGGGGTACCAAGAGACCCAGTACTTC. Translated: CAISESTGYQETQYF.

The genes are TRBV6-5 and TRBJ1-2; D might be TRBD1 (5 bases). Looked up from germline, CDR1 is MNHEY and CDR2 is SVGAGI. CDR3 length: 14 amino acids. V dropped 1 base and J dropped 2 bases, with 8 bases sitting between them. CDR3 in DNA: TGTGCCAGCAGTTACTTGACAGAGAACTATGGCTACACCTTC. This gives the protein CASSYLTENYGYTF.